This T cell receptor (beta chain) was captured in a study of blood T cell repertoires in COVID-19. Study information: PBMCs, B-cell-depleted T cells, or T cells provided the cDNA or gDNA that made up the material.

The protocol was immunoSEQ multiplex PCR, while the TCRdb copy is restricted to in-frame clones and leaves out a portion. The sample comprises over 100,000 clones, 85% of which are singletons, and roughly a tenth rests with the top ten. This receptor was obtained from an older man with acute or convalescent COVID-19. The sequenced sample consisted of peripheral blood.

The CDR3 region has the DNA TGTGCCAGCAGCTTTACGGGGGACGGAATCGAGCAGTACTTC. This sequence encodes CASSFTGDGIEQYF. The chain joins TRBV7-8 to TRBJ2-7; D might be TRBD2 (6 bases). CDR1 is SGHVS, CDR2 FQNEAQ, per germline. Trimming pared 3 bases from V and 6 bases from J, leaving 15 bases between. The CDR3 covers 14 residues.